The following is a T cell receptor beta chain sequence with its context. Its antigen is not known. Using immunoSEQ multiplex PCR, the repertoire was profiled, and TCRdb retains in-frame clones only, with some absent. The repertoire has around 67,000 clones, around nine tenths of them found once; the top ten carry approximately 1.3%. Germline V gives CDR1 GTSNPN, CDR2 SVGIG (reference sequence). Trimming took off 5 bases at V and 6 bases at J, with 15 bases between the two ends. The CDR3 loop spans 13 amino acids. Autoimmune disease history or systemic immunosuppression led to patient exclusion. These data come from a study of OX40 agonist ivuxolimab in advanced cancers. Looking at the study overall: Patients in the trial were receiving intravenous ivuxolimab every 2 weeks, at doses of 0.01 to 10 mg/kg. Findings and caveats of the study: Expanded clones tended on average to be more numerous among CD8+ T cells than CD4+.

Sequenced material: CD4+ or CD8+ T cells sorted from blood, taken in a trial of the OX40 agonist ivuxolimab. The origin of this receptor is an adult with an advanced solid tumor such as melanoma, head and neck, liver or kidney cancer. The chain links TRBV30 to TRBJ2-3, with a tentative D call TRBD1 (7 bases). The CDR3 sequence: CAWEPGGSDTQYF. The DNA for the CDR3 is TGTGCCTGGGAGCCAGGGGGGAGCGATACGCAGTATTTT.